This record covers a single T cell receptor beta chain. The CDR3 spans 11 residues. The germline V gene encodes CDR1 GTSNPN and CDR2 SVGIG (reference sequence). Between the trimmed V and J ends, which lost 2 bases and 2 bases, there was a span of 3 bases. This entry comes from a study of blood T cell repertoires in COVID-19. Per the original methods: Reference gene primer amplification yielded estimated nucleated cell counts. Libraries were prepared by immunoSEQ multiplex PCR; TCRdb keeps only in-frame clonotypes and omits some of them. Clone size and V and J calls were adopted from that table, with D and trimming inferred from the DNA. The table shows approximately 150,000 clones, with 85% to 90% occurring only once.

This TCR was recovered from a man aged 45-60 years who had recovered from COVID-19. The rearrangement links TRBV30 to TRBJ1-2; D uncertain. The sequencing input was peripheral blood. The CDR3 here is CAWSTNYGYTF. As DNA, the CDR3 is TGTGCCTGGAGTACAAACTATGGCTACACCTTC.